This T cell receptor beta chain was profiled in a study of beta chain features in type 1 diabetes. This clone has just a few counts. What it binds is unknown. Study-wide results and caveats: All four CD4+ subsets of Type 1 diabetes patients contained TCRB CDR3s that were moderately but significantly shorter.

CDR1 is SGHDN, CDR2 FVKESK, per germline. The CDR3 is made up of 15 amino acids. J gave up 7 bases and V 1 base, and 5 bases lay outside the gene matches. The whole isolated RNA underwent reverse transcription, so sequencing captured expressed TCRB transcripts. This table comes from immunoSEQ multiplex PCR, and its TCRdb copy is limited to in-frame clones, with some not included. Of about 660,000 clones listed, over 11% are singletons. The rearrangement joins TRBV14 to TRBJ2-2; 8 bases agree with TRBD1. The sample consisted of naive CD4+ T cells from blood. The receptor was isolated from a man aged 18 to 35 with type 1 diabetes. CDR3 in amino acids: CASSQVAGGIGELFF. The CDR3, as DNA: TGTGCCAGCAGCCAAGTAGCAGGGGGCATCGGGGAGCTGTTTTTT. The variable domain in full, with the rest retrieved from reference TRBV14 and TRBJ2-2, is EAGVTQFPSHSVIEKGQTVTLRCDPISGHDNLYWYRRVMGKEIKFLLHFVKESKQDESGMPNNRFLAERTGGTYSTLKVQPAELEDSGVYFCASSQVAGGIGELFFGEGSRLTVL.